These 30 T cell receptor beta chains share one sample of origin, sequenced in a study of blood T cell repertoires in COVID-19. The assay was immunoSEQ multiplex PCR, and TCRdb's table has in-frame clones only and misses some. The data contain about 150,000 clones, around 80% of them singletons. The specimen sequenced was peripheral blood. The receptors here all came from a woman aged 55 to 70 with acute or convalescent COVID-19.

The chain is built from TRBV5-1 and TRBJ2-2, with D maybe TRBD1 (6 bases). Deletions cut 0 bases from V and 0 bases from J, with 9 bases between. The CDR3 covers 16 residues. The germline V gene has CDR1 SGHRS and CDR2 YFSETQ. The CDR3 DNA is TGCGCCAGCAGCTTGGTAGGGACACCGAACACCGGGGAGCTGTTTTTT. This translates into CASSLVGTPNTGELFF. Supplemented by reference TRBV5-1 and TRBJ2-2, the full variable domain reads KAGVTQTPRYLIKTRGQQVTLSCSPISGHRSVSWYQQTPGQGLQFLFEYFSETQRNKGNFPGRFSGRQFSNSRSEMNVSTLELGDSALYLCASSLVGTPNTGELFFGEGSRLTVL.

The chain joins TRBV6-5 to TRBJ1-2; D perhaps matches TRBD1 (6 bases). The V end lost 2 bases, the J end lost 3 bases, and 13 bases lay between the germline ends. There are 15 residues in the CDR3. Per germline, CDR1 MNHEY and CDR2 SVGAGI. CDR3 amino acids: CASSYTDSRDYGYTF. The CDR3 DNA reads TGTGCCAGCAGTTACACGGACAGTAGAGACTATGGCTACACCTTC.

CDR3 in DNA: TGTGCCAGCAGCGTTGGACAGAACTATGGCTACACCTTC. This sequence encodes CASSVGQNYGYTF. The gene calls are TRBV9 and TRBJ1-2, with D possibly being TRBD1 (6 bases). The V end was cut by 2 bases, the J end by 2 bases, with 7 bases between. This CDR3 has 13 residues. Germline V gene lookup returns CDR1 SGDLS and CDR2 YYNGEE.

V usage is TRBV7-9 and J usage is TRBJ2-5; 11 bases align to TRBD1. CDR1 and CDR2 from the germline V gene are SEHNR and FQNEAQ (reference sequence). The CDR3 spans 16 residues. V lost 3 bases, J lost 4 bases, and 7 bases stayed unmatched. Written as DNA, the CDR3 is TGTGCCAGCAGCTTTATCCGGACAGGGGGCGGAGAGACCCAGTACTTC. It specifies CASSFIRTGGGETQYF.

V gene TRBV23-1 combines with J gene TRBJ1-6, with D possibly TRBD1 on 6 matching bases. TRBV23-1 is filed as an ORF, its function uncertain. The CDR3 totals 16 residues. V dropped 3 bases and J dropped 6 bases, with 15 bases sitting between them. The CDR3 sequence is CASSQAGALVNSPLHF. CDR3 bases: TGCGCCAGCAGTCAGGCGGGGGCGCTTGTTAATTCACCCCTCCACTTT.

The rearrangement joins TRBV5-4 to TRBJ2-1, with TRBD1 matching 8 bases. Germline CDR1 SGHNT, CDR2 YYREEE (reference sequence). The CDR3 has 16 residues. V lost 3 bases to trimming and J lost 5 bases; unmatched junction nucleotides: 10. This chain's CDR3 is CASSYLDRGSHNEQFF. For the CDR3, the DNA is TGTGCCAGCAGCTACCTCGACAGGGGATCCCACAATGAGCAGTTCTTC. Together with reference TRBV5-4 and TRBJ2-1, the CDR3 gives the full variable domain: ETGVTQSPTHLIKTRGQQVTLRCSSQSGHNTVSWYQQALGQGPQFIFQYYREEENGRGNFPPRFSGLQFPNYSSELNVNALELDDSALYLCASSYLDRGSHNEQFFGPGTRLTVL.

This clone was observed a single time. V is TRBV6-5 and J is TRBJ2-5; TRBD2 matches 8 bases. The J segment lost 1 base and the V segment lost 2 bases, leaving 3 bases of the junction unmatched. This CDR3 is built from 15 residues. The germline CDR1 and CDR2 sequences are MNHEY and SVGAGI. The CDR3 DNA reads as TGTGCCAGCAGTTACCTGGGACTAGTCCAAGAGACCCAGTACTTC. It is translated as CASSYLGLVQETQYF.

The chain couples TRBV7-2 to TRBJ2-5, with D tentatively TRBD2 (7 bases). This CDR3 has 15 amino acids. Looked up from germline, CDR1 is SGHTA and CDR2 is FQGNSA. V was cut by 4 bases and J by 4 bases, with 16 bases left in between. This CDR3 is CASSSGGGRGETQYF. CDR3 DNA sequence: TGTGCCAGCAGCTCAGGCGGGGGCCGGGGAGAGACCCAGTACTTC.

The chain recombines TRBV6-5 with TRBJ1-2; the match to TRBD1 covers 7 bases. V lost 2 bases and J lost 5; bases outside the gene matches: 11. The CDR3 runs to 16 residues. Germline-derived CDR1 and CDR2 are MNHEY and SVGAGI. CDR3 protein: CASSYRGTVGGYGYTF. For the CDR3, the DNA is TGTGCCAGCAGTTACCGAGGGACAGTTGGGGGATATGGCTACACCTTC.

V usage is TRBV6-5 and J usage is TRBJ2-1, with 7 bases aligning to TRBD1. The length of the CDR3 is 15 residues. V dropped 8 bases and J dropped 6; count of bases not matched to a gene: 13. Per the germline V gene, CDR1 is MNHEY and CDR2 is SVGAGI. The CDR3, as DNA: TGTGCCAGCGAAACGCCCGGGACAGTTACCAATGAGCAGTTCTTC. Translation gives CASETPGTVTNEQFF.

The chain joins TRBV29-1 to TRBJ1-2, with 7 positions matching TRBD1. In germline, CDR1 is SQVTM, CDR2 ANQGSEA. The CDR3 is made up of 11 amino acids. The V gene end was trimmed by 6 bases and the J gene end by 3 bases; junction bases not matched to a gene: 1. The CDR3: CSVGQDYGYTF. In DNA form, the CDR3 reads TGCAGCGTAGGACAGGACTATGGCTACACCTTC.

This chain uses TRBV6-5 with TRBJ1-3, with 7 positions matching TRBD1. CDR3 length: 15 residues. V lost 6 bases and J lost 2; bases outside the gene matches: 7. Germline V gives CDR1 MNHEY, CDR2 SVGAGI. The CDR3 loop is CASSPDRAPGNTIYF. In DNA form, the CDR3 reads TGTGCCAGCAGCCCCGACAGGGCCCCTGGAAACACCATATATTTT.

For this clone: A junction end diverges from the germline sequence, so it may reflect a read error. CDR3 sequence (DNA): TGTGCCAGCGTGGGGGGAAAGGCTGGGCGCCCTGACTTC. Translation gives CASVGGKAGRPDF. The V and J genes are TRBV2 and TRBJ2-5; perhaps TRBD2 as D (6 bases). Germline CDR1 and CDR2: SNHLY and FYNNEI. The CDR3 is made up of 13 amino acids.

The chain combines TRBV5-5 with TRBJ2-3; the D gene is possibly TRBD1 (6 bases). The CDR3 is made up of 14 amino acids. Germline values: CDR1 SGHKS, CDR2 YYEKEE (reference sequence). V was cut by 4 bases and J by 2 bases, with 11 bases left in between. The CDR3 protein is CASSRQGHTDTQYF. For the CDR3, the DNA is TGTGCCAGCAGCAGGCAGGGGCACACAGATACGCAGTATTTT. Looking up the rest from reference TRBV5-5 and TRBJ2-3 gives the full variable domain: DAGVTQSPTHLIKTRGQQVTLRCSPISGHKSVSWYQQVLGQGPQFIFQYYEKEERGRGNFPDRFSARQFPNYSSELNVNALLLGDSALYLCASSRQGHTDTQYFGPGTRLTVL.

There are a few counts of this clone. DNA for the CDR3: TGTGCCAGCAGCTTAGCCGCCTACGAGCAGTACTTC. It translates to CASSLAAYEQYF. V is TRBV11-2 and J is TRBJ2-7; D not resolved. CDR3 length: 12 residues. Deletions cut 1 base from V and 2 bases from J, with 3 bases between. The germline V gene has CDR1 SGHAT and CDR2 FQNNGV. The entire variable domain, with the rest obtained from reference TRBV11-2 and TRBJ2-7, is as follows: EAGVAQSPRYKIIEKRQSVAFWCNPISGHATLYWYQQILGQGPKLLIQFQNNGVVDDSQLPKDRFSAERLKGVDSTLKIQPAKLEDSAVYLCASSLAAYEQYFGPGTRLTVT.

Only a few counts were recorded for this clone. This chain uses TRBV4-3 with TRBJ2-2; D is perhaps TRBD2 (5 bases). Between the trimmed V and J ends, which lost 0 bases and 7 bases, there was a span of 9 bases. Germline V lookup: CDR1 LGHNA, CDR2 YSLEER. The CDR3 loop spans 14 amino acids. CDR3 region: CASSQERAVGELFF. The CDR3 DNA reads TGCGCCAGCAGCCAAGAGCGGGCAGTCGGGGAGCTGTTTTTT.

The chain uses TRBV29-1 and TRBJ1-1; maybe TRBD1 (5 bases). Trimming pared 6 bases from V and 3 bases from J, leaving 17 bases between. Germline CDR1 and CDR2: SQVTM and ANQGSEA. The CDR3 contains 14 residues. The CDR3 DNA is TGCAGCGTCGCGATGGGCAGGGTGGACACTGAAGCTTTCTTT. This translates into CSVAMGRVDTEAFF.

The chain has TRBV3-1 (or the pseudogene TRBV3-2) and TRBJ2-1, with 10 bases aligning to TRBD1. In germline, CDR1 is LGHDT, CDR2 YNNKEL (reference sequence). The CDR3 consists of 15 residues. V gave up 4 bases and J gave up 7 bases; unmatched junction bases: 7. In nucleotides, the CDR3 is TGTGCCAGCAGCCTCGGGACAGGGGTAAAGAATGAGCAGTTCTTC. It specifies CASSLGTGVKNEQFF.

The chain is built from TRBV7-2 and TRBJ2-5; 9 bases match TRBD2. This CDR3 has 16 amino acids. Germline CDR1 is SGHTA and CDR2 is FQGNSA. V was pared by 8 bases and J by 4 bases, with 14 bases of the junction left unmatched. The CDR3 bases are TGTGCCAGCGTCAGAGGGCTGCGGGGGGGCGCAGAGACCCAGTACTTC. Amino acid sequence: CASVRGLRGGAETQYF.

The chain has TRBV11-2 and TRBJ2-7; 9 positions match TRBD1. CDR1 and CDR2 (germline): SGHAT, FQNNGV. V was pared by 6 bases and J by 7 bases, with 4 bases of the junction left unmatched. The CDR3 runs to 12 residues. The CDR3 coding sequence is TGTGCCAGCAGACAGGGGGCATGGGAGCAGTACTTC. Translating gives CASRQGAWEQYF.

This clone was counted ten times or more. This chain uses TRBV3-1 (or the pseudogene TRBV3-2) with TRBJ1-1, with TRBD1 matching 7 bases. The CDR3 totals 13 residues. CDR1 and CDR2 from the germline V gene are LGHDT and YNNKEL (reference sequence). Trimming took 4 bases from V and 3 from J; bases not matched to a gene: 2. The CDR3 nucleotides read TGTGCCAGCAGCCGAACAGGGGACACTGAAGCTTTCTTT. This sequence encodes CASSRTGDTEAFF.

The chain employs TRBV11-2 and TRBJ1-1, with 7 positions matching TRBD1. Trimming removed 5 bases from V and 2 bases from J; junction bases left unmatched: 8. The germline V gene encodes CDR1 SGHAT and CDR2 FQNNGV. CDR3 length: 15 amino acids. CDR3 protein: CASSDSRQGNTEAFF. The CDR3 DNA sequence: TGTGCCAGCAGCGACTCAAGACAGGGAAACACTGAAGCTTTCTTT.

Regarding this clone: The junction differs from germline at one of its ends, possibly a read error. This chain connects TRBV6-5 to TRBJ2-1; TRBD1 aligns across 9 bases. The germline V gene has CDR1 MNHEY and CDR2 SVGAGI. There are 14 residues in the CDR3. The CDR3 coding sequence is TGTGCCAGCACTTACAGGGGGCTTAGCAATGAGCAGTTCTTC. Amino acid sequence: CASTYRGLSNEQFF.

V usage is TRBV11-2 and J usage is TRBJ2-2; D is perhaps TRBD2 (5 bases). The CDR3 loop spans 16 amino acids. Trimming pared 0 bases from V and 6 bases from J, leaving 14 bases between. Germline loops: CDR1 SGHAT, CDR2 FQNNGV. This CDR3 reads CASSLDRGFRAGELFF. Written as DNA, the CDR3 is TGTGCCAGCAGCTTAGATAGAGGGTTTAGGGCCGGGGAGCTGTTTTTT.

The CDR3 is CASSYSRDGYTF. DNA for the CDR3: TGTGCCAGCAGTTACAGCAGGGATGGCTACACCTTC. The chain employs TRBV6-2 or TRBV6-3 and TRBJ1-2; TRBD1 might be the D (5 bases). Deletions cut 2 bases from V and 6 bases from J, with 7 bases between. Germline-derived CDR1 and CDR2 are MNHEY and SVGEGT. The CDR3 is made up of 12 amino acids.

This clone was detected once. The CDR3 sequence is CASSLREGGGYTF. CDR3 nucleotides: TGTGCCAGCAGCCTTCGGGAGGGGGGTGGCTACACCTTC. V and J are TRBV7-2 and TRBJ1-2, with D perhaps matching TRBD1 (6 bases). This CDR3 has 13 amino acids. CDR1 SGHTA and CDR2 FQGNSA come from the germline V gene. Trimming cost V 5 bases and J 7 bases, with 14 bases left between them. Variable domain in full (rest from reference TRBV7-2 and TRBJ1-2): GAGVSQSPSNKVTEKGKDVELRCDPISGHTALYWYRQSLGQGLEFLIYFQGNSAPDKSGLPSDRFSAERTGGSVSTLTIQRTQQEDSAVYLCASSLREGGGYTFGSGTRLTVV.

This chain uses TRBV7-2 with TRBJ2-3; 10 nucleotides match TRBD2. Germline V lookup: CDR1 SGHTA, CDR2 FQGNSA. This CDR3 is built from 18 residues. The V and J ends lost 0 bases and 2 bases, in that order; junction bases with no gene match: 8. The CDR3 loop is CASSLAGIAGGATDTQYF. The CDR3, as DNA: TGTGCCAGCAGCTTAGCGGGAATAGCGGGGGGAGCCACAGATACGCAGTATTTT.

The chain links TRBV7-8 to TRBJ2-1; TRBD2 matches 7 bases. The V segment lost 8 bases and the J segment 6 bases; nucleotides outside the gene matches: 13. Germline V gene lookup returns CDR1 SGHVS and CDR2 FQNEAQ. The length of the CDR3 is 15 residues. CDR3 amino acids: CASESLSREGNEQFF. In nucleotides, the CDR3 is TGTGCCAGCGAAAGCTTGAGCAGGGAGGGCAATGAGCAGTTCTTC.

This clone occurred a few times. The chain joins TRBV19 to TRBJ2-1; 7 bases agree with TRBD1. Germline V gene sequence: CDR1 LNHDA, CDR2 SQIVND (reference sequence). The CDR3 length is 14 residues. The V and J ends lost 5 bases and 2 bases, in that order; junction bases with no gene match: 3. This CDR3 is CASSLGQTYNEQFF. CDR3 coding DNA: TGTGCCAGTAGTTTGGGACAGACCTACAATGAGCAGTTCTTC.

This clone was seen repeatedly, ten times or more. V usage is TRBV3-1 (or the pseudogene TRBV3-2) and J usage is TRBJ1-2; D call uncertain. The CDR3 is 12 amino acids. With 2 bases removed from V and 6 bases from J, the gap between germline ends came to 7 bases. Germline CDR1 reads LGHDT; CDR2 reads YNNKEL (reference sequence). The CDR3 DNA is TGTGCCAGCAGCCAAACAGACAATGGCTACACCTTC. Amino acids: CASSQTDNGYTF.